This T cell receptor (beta chain) is from a study of blood T cell repertoires in COVID-19. Study background: COVID-19 samples from acute and convalescent phases originated in the United States, Italy and Spain. Nucleic acid was either cDNA or gDNA, and it came from T cells, B-cell-depleted T cells, or PBMCs.

Between the trimmed V and J ends, which lost 7 bases and 1 base, there was a span of 10 bases. This CDR3 has 13 residues. As processed by the authors: Reference gene primer amplification yielded estimated nucleated cell counts. The method was immunoSEQ multiplex PCR; TCRdb's version includes in-frame clones alone and lacks a portion of them. The V and J calls and clone size come from that table; D and trimming were worked out from the DNA. In the table there are tens of thousands of clones, about 89% of which are singletons. The clonotype originates from a human donor with acute or convalescent COVID-19. The donor label of this sample is uncertain. The sequenced material came from peripheral blood. The chain couples TRBV12-3 or TRBV12-4 to TRBJ2-5; a possible D gene is TRBD1 (5 bases). DNA of the CDR3: TGTGCCAGCAATCAGGGATTCCAAGAGACCCAGTACTTC. The encoded protein is CASNQGFQETQYF.